The T cell receptor (beta chain) under discussion was sequenced for a study of blood T cell repertoires in COVID-19. Study as a whole: Samples representing acute and convalescent COVID-19 were sourced from the United States, Italy and Spain. T cells, B-cell-depleted T cells, or PBMCs provided the cDNA or gDNA that served as material.

The authors' processing: Estimated nucleated cell counts came from reference gene primer amplification. Libraries were prepared by immunoSEQ multiplex PCR; TCRdb keeps only in-frame clonotypes and omits some of them. That table gives V, J and clone size, and the DNA gave D and trimming. The sample lists 85,000 to 90,000 clones, about 91% occurring once. The V gene lost 7 bases and the J gene lost 0 bases, with 10 bases spanning the gap. The germline CDR1 and CDR2 sequences are LNHDA and SQIVND (reference sequence). This CDR3 is 14 amino acids long. The V and J genes are TRBV19 and TRBJ2-1, with a tentative D call TRBD2 (5 bases). This TCR derives from a woman at least 80 years old with active COVID-19. Sequencing was done on a sample of peripheral blood. CDR3 in DNA: TGTGCCAGTACCGTGGACTTCTCCTACAATGAGCAGTTCTTC. It translates to CASTVDFSYNEQFF.